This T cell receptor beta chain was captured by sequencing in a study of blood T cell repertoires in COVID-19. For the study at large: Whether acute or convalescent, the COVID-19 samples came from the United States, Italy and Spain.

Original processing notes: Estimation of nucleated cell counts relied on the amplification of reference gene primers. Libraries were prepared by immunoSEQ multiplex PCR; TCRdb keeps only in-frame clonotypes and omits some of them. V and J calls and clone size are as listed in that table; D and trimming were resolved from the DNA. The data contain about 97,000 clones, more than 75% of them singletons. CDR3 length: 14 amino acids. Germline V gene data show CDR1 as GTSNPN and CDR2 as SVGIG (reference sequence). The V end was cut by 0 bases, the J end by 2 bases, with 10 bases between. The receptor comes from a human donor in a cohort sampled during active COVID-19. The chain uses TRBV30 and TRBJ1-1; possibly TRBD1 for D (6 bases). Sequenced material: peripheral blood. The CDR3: CAWSVVRGNTEAFF. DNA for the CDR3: TGTGCCTGGAGTGTTGTCAGGGGAAACACTGAAGCTTTCTTT.